This TCR beta chain appears in the sequencing data of a study of human T cells and chemical hapten exposure. The wider study: TCR yields per sample varied mostly from small pooled library volume differences.

Trimming cost V 4 bases and J 6 bases; bases outside gene matches: 10. Germline V gene data show CDR1 as SGHNT and CDR2 as YYREEE (reference sequence). The CDR3 loop spans 14 amino acids. The time point was: patch test 2, 6 weeks after DPC sensitization. The sample's treatment: therapeutic diphenylcyclopropenone sensitization with weekly scalp DPC. Unique molecular identifiers were affixed to discrete cDNA molecules within the library. TCRdb ran MiXCR on the RACE reads and lists one entry per CDR3 protein. The table includes about 400,000 distinct CDR3 sequences, nearly 6.5% detected once. Sequenced here: whole blood, sampled in connection with sensitization to the hapten diphenylcyclopropenone (DPC). The source of this sequence is a woman aged 18-35 years with alopecia areata. Some clones in this sample may be carry-over from other donors' samples. The rearrangement uses TRBV5-4 and TRBJ2-7, with 7 bases matching TRBD2. CDR3 in amino acids: CASSLRGTTGEQYF. CDR3 nucleotides: TGTGCCAGCAGCCTCCGTGGGACTACAGGCGAGCAGTACTTC.